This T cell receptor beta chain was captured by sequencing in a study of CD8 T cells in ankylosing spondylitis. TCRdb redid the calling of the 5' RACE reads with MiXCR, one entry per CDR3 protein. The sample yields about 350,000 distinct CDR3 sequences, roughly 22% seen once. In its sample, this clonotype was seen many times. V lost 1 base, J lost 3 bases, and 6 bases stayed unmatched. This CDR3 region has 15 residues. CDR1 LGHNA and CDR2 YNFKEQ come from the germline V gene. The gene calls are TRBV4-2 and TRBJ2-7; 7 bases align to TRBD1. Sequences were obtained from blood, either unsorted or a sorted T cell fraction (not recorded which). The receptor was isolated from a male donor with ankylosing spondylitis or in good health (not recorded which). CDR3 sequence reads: CASSQGVTGSYEQYF. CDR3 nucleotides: TGTGCCAGCAGCCAAGGGGTGACAGGGAGCTACGAGCAGTACTTC.